This T cell receptor beta chain is drawn from a study of blood T cell repertoires in COVID-19. Trimming removed 1 base from V and 0 bases from J, with 9 bases in between. The CDR3 consists of 16 residues. CDR1 LNHNV and CDR2 YYDKDF come from the germline V gene (reference sequence). Assay: immunoSEQ multiplex PCR; the TCRdb copy retains only in-frame clones and omits some. The sample holds some 48,000 clones, 65% to 90% seen once. Material: peripheral blood. This sequence was found in a woman aged 80 or over with acute or convalescent COVID-19. The chain employs TRBV15 and TRBJ1-4; D is ambiguous. CDR3 bases: TGTGCCACCAGCAGAGGACACATAGCAACTAATGAAAAACTGTTTTTT. Translating it yields CATSRGHIATNEKLFF.